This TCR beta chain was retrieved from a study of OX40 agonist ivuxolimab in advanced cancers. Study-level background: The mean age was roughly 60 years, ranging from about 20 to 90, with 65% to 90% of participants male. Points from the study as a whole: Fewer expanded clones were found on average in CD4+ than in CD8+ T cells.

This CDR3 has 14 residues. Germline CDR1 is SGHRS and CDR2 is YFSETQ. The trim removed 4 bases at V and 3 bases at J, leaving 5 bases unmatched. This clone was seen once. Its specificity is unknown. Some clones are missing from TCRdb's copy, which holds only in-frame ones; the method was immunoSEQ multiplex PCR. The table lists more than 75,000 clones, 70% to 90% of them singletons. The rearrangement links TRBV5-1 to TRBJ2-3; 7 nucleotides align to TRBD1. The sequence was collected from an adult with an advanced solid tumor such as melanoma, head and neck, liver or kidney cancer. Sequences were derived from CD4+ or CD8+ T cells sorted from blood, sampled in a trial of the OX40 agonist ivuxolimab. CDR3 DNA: TGCGCCAGCAGCGCCGGACAGGAGACAGATACGCAGTATTTT. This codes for CASSAGQETDTQYF.